This T cell receptor beta chain was found in a study of blood T cell repertoires in COVID-19. Study-wide background: Donors in the United States, Italy and Spain gave samples during acute or convalescent COVID-19. Sources were T cells, B-cell-depleted T cells, or PBMCs; the material itself was cDNA or gDNA.

In the study's own analysis: The authors estimated nucleated cell counts from reference gene primer amplification. Profiled with immunoSEQ multiplex PCR; TCRdb holds only in-frame clones, not every one. The V and J calls and the clone size are those of that table, but D and trimming were determined from the DNA. In the table there are some 270,000 clones, around 86% of which are singletons. The TCR originated in a woman aged 60 to 75 who had recovered from COVID-19. The sample taken for sequencing was peripheral blood.

CDR3: CASSSQAYYGYTF. CDR3 in DNA: TGTGCCAGCAGTTCCCAGGCTTACTATGGCTACACCTTC. This chain links TRBV6-5 with TRBJ1-2; D call uncertain. The CDR3 length is 13 residues. Germline assignment: CDR1 MNHEY and CDR2 SVGAGI. The germline V and J ends were trimmed by 4 bases and 3 bases, with 9 bases remaining between them.